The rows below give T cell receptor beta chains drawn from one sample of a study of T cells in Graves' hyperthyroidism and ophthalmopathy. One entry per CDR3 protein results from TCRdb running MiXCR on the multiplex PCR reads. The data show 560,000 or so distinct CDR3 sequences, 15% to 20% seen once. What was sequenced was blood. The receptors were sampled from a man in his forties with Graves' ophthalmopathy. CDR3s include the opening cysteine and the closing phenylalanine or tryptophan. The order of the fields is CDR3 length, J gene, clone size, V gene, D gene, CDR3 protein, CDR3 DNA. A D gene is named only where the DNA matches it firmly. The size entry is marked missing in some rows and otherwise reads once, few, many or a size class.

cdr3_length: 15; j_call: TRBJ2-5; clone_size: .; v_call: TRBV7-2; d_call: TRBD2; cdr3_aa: CASSLAPGGGETQYF; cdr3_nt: TGTGCCAGCAGCTTAGCGCCTGGGGGGGGTGAGACCCAGTACTTC
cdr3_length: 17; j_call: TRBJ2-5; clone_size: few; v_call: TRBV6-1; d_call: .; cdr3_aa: CASSYSAGALSRETQYF; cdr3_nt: TGTGCCAGCAGTTACAGCGCGGGGGCCCTATCCAGAGAGACCCAGTACTTC
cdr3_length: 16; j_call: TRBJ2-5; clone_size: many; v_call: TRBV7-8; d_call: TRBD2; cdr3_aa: CASSLTSGRDQETQYF; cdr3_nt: TGTGCCAGCAGCTTAACTAGCGGGAGAGATCAAGAGACCCAGTACTTC
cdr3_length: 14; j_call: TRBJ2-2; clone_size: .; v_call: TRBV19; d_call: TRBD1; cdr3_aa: CATRDRSYTGELFF; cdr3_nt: TGTGCCACCAGGGACAGGAGCTACACCGGGGAGCTGTTTTTT
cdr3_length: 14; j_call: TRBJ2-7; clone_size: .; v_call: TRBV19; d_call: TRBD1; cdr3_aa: CASSLRDRYNEQYF; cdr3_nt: TGTGCCAGTAGTCTCCGGGACAGGTACAACGAGCAGTACTTC
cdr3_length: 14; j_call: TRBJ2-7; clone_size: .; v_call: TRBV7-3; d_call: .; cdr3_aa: CASSLSAFSYEQYF; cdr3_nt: TGTGCCAGCAGCTTATCTGCCTTCTCCTACGAGCAGTACTTC
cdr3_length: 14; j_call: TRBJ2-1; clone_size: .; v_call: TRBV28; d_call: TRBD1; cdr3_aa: CASAGTAHYNEQFF; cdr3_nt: TGTGCCAGCGCAGGGACAGCTCACTACAATGAGCAGTTCTTC
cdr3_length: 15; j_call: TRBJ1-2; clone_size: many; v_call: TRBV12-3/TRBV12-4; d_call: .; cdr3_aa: CASSLRRGVGKGYTF; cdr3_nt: TGTGCCAGCAGTCTGAGGCGGGGGGTAGGAAAAGGCTACACCTTC
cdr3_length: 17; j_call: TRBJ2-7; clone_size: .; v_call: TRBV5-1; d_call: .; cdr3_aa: CASSPWLGGTATYEQYF; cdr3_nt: TGCGCCAGCAGCCCTTGGCTTGGCGGGACAGCAACCTACGAGCAGTACTTC
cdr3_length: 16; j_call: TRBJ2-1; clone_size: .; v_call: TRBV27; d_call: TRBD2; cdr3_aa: CASRSTGLAGWYEQFF; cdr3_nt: TGTGCCAGCAGATCAACTGGGCTAGCGGGATGGTATGAGCAGTTCTTC
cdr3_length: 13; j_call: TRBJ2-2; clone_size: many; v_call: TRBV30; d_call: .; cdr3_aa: CAWSEGGGGELFF; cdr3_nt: TGTGCCTGGAGTGAGGGAGGAGGCGGGGAGCTGTTTTTT
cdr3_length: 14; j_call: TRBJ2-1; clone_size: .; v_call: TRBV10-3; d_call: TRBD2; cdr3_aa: CAIRTSGFNNEQFF; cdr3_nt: TGTGCCATCAGGACTAGCGGGTTTAACAATGAGCAGTTCTTC
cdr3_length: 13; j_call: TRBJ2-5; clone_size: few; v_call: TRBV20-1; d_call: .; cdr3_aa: CSATPGPMETQYF; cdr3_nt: TGCAGTGCCACCCCGGGGCCCATGGAGACCCAGTACTTC
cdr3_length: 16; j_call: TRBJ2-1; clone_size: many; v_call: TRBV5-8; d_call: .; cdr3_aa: CASSFAHSVSYNEQFF; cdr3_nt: TGTGCCAGCAGCTTTGCTCATTCTGTCTCCTACAATGAGCAGTTCTTC
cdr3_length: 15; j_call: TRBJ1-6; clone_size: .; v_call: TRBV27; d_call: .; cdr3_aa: CASSFGVEGSPPLHF; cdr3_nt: TGTGCCAGCAGTTTCGGCGTGGAGGGGTCCCCACCCCTCCACTTT
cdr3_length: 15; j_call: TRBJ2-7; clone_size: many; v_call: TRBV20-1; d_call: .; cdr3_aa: CSARDPHGGTYEQYF; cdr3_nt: TGCAGTGCTAGAGATCCTCACGGCGGCACCTACGAGCAGTACTTC
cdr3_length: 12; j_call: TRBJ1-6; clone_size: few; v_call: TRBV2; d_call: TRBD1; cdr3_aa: CATTGRDSPLHF; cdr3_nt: TGTGCCACGACAGGGAGGGATTCACCCCTCCACTTT
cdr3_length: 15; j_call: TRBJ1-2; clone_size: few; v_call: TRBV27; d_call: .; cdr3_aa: CASSPLVLRNYGYTF; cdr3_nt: TGTGCCAGCAGTCCACTGGTCCTCCGTAACTATGGCTACACCTTC
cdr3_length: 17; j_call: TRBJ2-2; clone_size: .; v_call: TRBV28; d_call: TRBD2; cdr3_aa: CASSTQHSGSNTGELFF; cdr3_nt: TGTGCCAGCAGTACCCAGCATAGCGGGTCGAACACCGGGGAGCTGTTTTTT
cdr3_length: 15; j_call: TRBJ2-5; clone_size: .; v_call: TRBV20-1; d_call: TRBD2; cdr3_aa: CSADAPSGHQETQYF; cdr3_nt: TGCAGTGCTGACGCCCCTAGCGGGCACCAAGAGACCCAGTACTTC
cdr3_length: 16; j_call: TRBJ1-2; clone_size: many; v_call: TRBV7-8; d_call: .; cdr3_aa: CASSTRTPRSNYGYTF; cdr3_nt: TGTGCCAGCAGCACTAGGACACCACGATCAAACTATGGCTACACCTTC
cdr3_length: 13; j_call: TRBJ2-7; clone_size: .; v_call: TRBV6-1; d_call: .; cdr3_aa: CASSERSGWEQYF; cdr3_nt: TGTGCCAGCAGTGAAAGGTCAGGCTGGGAGCAGTACTTC
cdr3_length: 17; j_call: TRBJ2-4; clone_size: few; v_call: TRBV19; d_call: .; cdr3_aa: CASSRERTDSAKNIQYF; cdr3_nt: TGTGCCAGTAGTAGAGAGAGGACAGATTCAGCCAAAAACATTCAGTACTTC
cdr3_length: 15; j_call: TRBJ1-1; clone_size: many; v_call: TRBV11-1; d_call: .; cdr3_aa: CASRRLTRMNTEAFF; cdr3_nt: TGTGCCAGCCGCCGCTTAACTCGGATGAACACTGAAGCTTTCTTT
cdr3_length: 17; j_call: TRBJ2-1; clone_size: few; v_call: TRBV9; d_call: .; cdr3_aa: CASSPRTTPSSYNEQFF; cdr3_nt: TGTGCCAGCAGCCCCAGGACTACCCCGAGCTCCTACAATGAGCAGTTCTTC
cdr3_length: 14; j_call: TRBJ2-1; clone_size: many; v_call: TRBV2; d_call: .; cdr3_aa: CASKENLGHNEQFF; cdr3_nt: TGTGCCAGCAAAGAGAACTTGGGTCACAATGAGCAGTTCTTC
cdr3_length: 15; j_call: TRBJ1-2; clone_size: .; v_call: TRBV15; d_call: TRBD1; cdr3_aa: CATSIGTGWGYGYTF; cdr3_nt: TGTGCCACCAGCATTGGGACAGGCTGGGGGTATGGCTACACCTTC
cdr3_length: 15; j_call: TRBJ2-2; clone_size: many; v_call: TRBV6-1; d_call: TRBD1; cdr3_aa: CASRQTGGAPGELFF; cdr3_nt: TGTGCCAGCAGGCAGACAGGGGGAGCGCCGGGGGAGCTGTTTTTT
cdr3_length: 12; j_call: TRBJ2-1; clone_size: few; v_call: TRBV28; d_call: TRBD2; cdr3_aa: CASLAGGNEQFF; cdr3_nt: TGTGCCAGCCTAGCGGGAGGGAATGAGCAGTTCTTC
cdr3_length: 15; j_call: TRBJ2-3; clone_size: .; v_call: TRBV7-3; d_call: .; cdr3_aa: CASSLSLGPTDTQYF; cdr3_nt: TGTGCCAGCAGCTTAAGTTTGGGGCCCACAGATACGCAGTATTTT
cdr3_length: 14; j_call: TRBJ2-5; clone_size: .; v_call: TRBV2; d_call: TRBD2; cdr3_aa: CASGGGSGRETQYF; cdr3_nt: TGTGCCAGCGGGGGGGGGAGCGGGAGAGAGACCCAGTACTTC
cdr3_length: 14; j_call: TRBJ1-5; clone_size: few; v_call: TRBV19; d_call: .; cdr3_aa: CASSITGTNQPQHF; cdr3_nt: TGTGCCAGTAGTATAACCGGGACGAATCAGCCCCAGCATTTT
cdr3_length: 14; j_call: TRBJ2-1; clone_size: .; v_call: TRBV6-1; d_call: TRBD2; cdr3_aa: CASSELAGGNEQFF; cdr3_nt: TGTGCCAGCAGTGAACTAGCGGGAGGCAATGAGCAGTTCTTC
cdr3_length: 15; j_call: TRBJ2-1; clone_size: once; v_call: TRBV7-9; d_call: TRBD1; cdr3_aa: CASSAGTDSYNEQFF; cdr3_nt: TGTGCCAGCAGCGCAGGGACAGACTCCTACAATGAGCAGTTCTTT
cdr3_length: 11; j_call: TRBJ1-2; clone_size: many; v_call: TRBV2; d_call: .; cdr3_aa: CASSEAGDYTF; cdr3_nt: TGTGCCAGCAGTGAGGCAGGGGACTACACCTTC
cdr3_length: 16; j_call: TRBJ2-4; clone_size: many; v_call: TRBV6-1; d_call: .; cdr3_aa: CASSEKTMGAKNIQYF; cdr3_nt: TGTGCCAGCAGTGAAAAGACTATGGGGGCCAAAAACATTCAGTACTTC
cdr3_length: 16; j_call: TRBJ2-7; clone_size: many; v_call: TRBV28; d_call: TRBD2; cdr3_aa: CASSLSHSGSSYEQYF; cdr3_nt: TGTGCCAGCAGTTTATCACATAGCGGGAGCTCCTACGAGCAGTACTTC
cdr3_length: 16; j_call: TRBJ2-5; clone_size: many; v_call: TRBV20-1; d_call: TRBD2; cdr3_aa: CSARIPSGGLQEAQYF; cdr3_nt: TGCAGTGCTAGGATCCCTAGCGGGGGGCTCCAAGAGGCCCAGTACTTC
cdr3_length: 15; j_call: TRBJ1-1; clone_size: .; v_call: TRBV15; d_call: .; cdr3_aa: CATSRDLNLASEAFF; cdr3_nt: TGTGCCACCAGCAGAGATTTAAATTTGGCCAGTGAAGCTTTCTTT
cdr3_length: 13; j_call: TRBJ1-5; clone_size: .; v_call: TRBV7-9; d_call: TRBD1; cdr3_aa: CASSPEGAGPQHF; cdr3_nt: TGTGCCAGCAGCCCAGAGGGGGCGGGGCCCCAGCATTTT